This T cell receptor beta chain was retrieved from a study of chemoradiotherapy in HPV16-positive cancers. Overall study results and limits: Candidate HPV-specific clones and E7-related TCR motifs grew in tumor during treatment.

A word on this clone: What it binds is unknown.

Samples were taken several times over chemoradiotherapy. Assay used: immunoSEQ multiplex PCR; TCRdb lists only in-frame clones, some missing. The sample holds about 12,000 clones, about three fifths seen once. The ends were cut back, 6 bases at V and 2 bases at J, with 4 bases in the middle. This CDR3 is built from 11 residues. Looked up from germline, CDR1 is LNHDA and CDR2 is SQIVND (reference sequence). This receptor was identified in a human donor with HPV-associated anogenital cancer. Collection took place from a patient who underwent chemoradiotherapy. The chain links TRBV19 to TRBJ2-5, with D uncertain. This CDR3 is CASRGQETQYF. DNA of the CDR3: TGTGCCAGTAGGGGACAAGAGACCCAGTACTTC.